The sequence of this TCR beta chain was determined in a study of a mutant IDH1 vaccine in newly diagnosed glioma. Whole-study context: Earlier therapy was either radiotherapy, temozolomide, or both, and most got both. Points from the study as a whole: Changes in the top peripheral T cell clonotypes seemingly had no bearing on pseudoprogression.

TCRdb's copy holds only in-frame clones and misses some; the assay was immunoSEQ multiplex PCR. The top ten clones hold less than 6.5% of a sample with 56,000 or so clones, 75% of them seen once. The germline V gene has CDR1 MGHDK and CDR2 SYGVNS. The CDR3 is 14 amino acids. Trimming shortened V by 6 bases and J by 3 bases, and 14 bases separated the two germline ends. Concerning this clone itself: As yet, its antigen is unknown.

Time point in this sample: week 47, end of study. In the vaccine, a single dose held 300 ug of the mutant IDH1 20-mer peptide, along with topical imiquimod. Specimen: PBMCs, collected from a glioma patient whose treatment included an IDH1 peptide vaccine. This receptor was taken from a man aged 45-65 years with glioma. This chain connects TRBV25-1 to TRBJ1-1; perhaps TRBD1 as D (5 bases). CDR3 coding DNA: TGTGCCAGCAGAGCAGGGAATCTTGACACTGAAGCTTTCTTT. Translated: CASRAGNLDTEAFF.